The 20 T cell receptor beta chains below were found in one sample sequenced in a study of blood T cell repertoires in COVID-19. Sequencing used immunoSEQ multiplex PCR; TCRdb keeps in-frame clones, though not all of them. Of 130,000 or so clones listed, more than 65% are singletons. Sequenced input: peripheral blood. The receptors originated from a woman aged 70-85 years with acute or convalescent COVID-19.

The chain links TRBV7-8 to TRBJ2-3; TRBD2 matches 10 bases. The CDR3 totals 19 residues. CDR1 is SGHVS, CDR2 FQNEAQ, per germline. The junction had 17 bases not matched to a gene; V was cut back by 4 bases and J by 4 bases. CDR3 amino acids: CASSSRSGLAVFQADTQYF. Here the CDR3 DNA reads TGTGCCAGCAGCTCGCGATCCGGACTAGCGGTCTTTCAGGCAGATACGCAGTATTTT. The variable domain in full, with the rest retrieved from reference TRBV7-8 and TRBJ2-3, is GAGVSQSPRYKVAKRGQDVALRCDPISGHVSLFWYQQALGQGPEFLTYFQNEAQLDKSGLPSDRFFAERPEGSVSTLKIQRTQQEDSAVYLCASSSRSGLAVFQADTQYFGPGTRLTVL.

The gene calls are TRBV7-8 and TRBJ1-1; D is unresolved. This CDR3 is built from 13 residues. Trimming pared 2 bases from V and 0 bases from J, leaving 4 bases between. From germline, CDR1 is SGHVS and CDR2 FQNEAQ. The CDR3 sequence: CASSLPLNTEAFF. Here the CDR3 DNA reads TGTGCCAGCAGCTTACCTTTGAACACTGAAGCTTTCTTT.

The sample holds one count of this clone. This chain links TRBV2 with TRBJ2-7; perhaps TRBD1 as D (7 bases). Germline assignment: CDR1 SNHLY and CDR2 FYNNEI. The ends were cut back, 5 bases at V and 5 bases at J, with 13 bases in the middle. The CDR3 has 13 residues. CDR3 in amino acids: CASSSQGGNEQYF. The CDR3 DNA reads as TGTGCCAGCAGTTCTCAGGGGGGCAACGAGCAGTACTTC.

V is TRBV10-2 and J is TRBJ1-5, with a possible D match to TRBD1 (5 bases). CDR1 is WSHSY and CDR2 is SAAADI in the germline V gene. V was clipped by 3 bases and J by 2 bases, with 11 bases between them. This CDR3 is built from 15 residues. The CDR3 sequence is CASSERGARNQPQHF. CDR3 sequence (DNA): TGCGCCAGCAGTGAAAGGGGCGCGCGCAATCAGCCCCAGCATTTT.

V usage is TRBV5-4 and J usage is TRBJ2-7, with TRBD1 as a possible D gene (6 bases). V lost 0 bases, J lost 2 bases, and 12 bases lay in between. The germline gives CDR1 SGHNT, CDR2 YYREEE (reference sequence). There are 15 residues in the CDR3. The CDR3 spells CASSLGRGLAYEQYF. The CDR3, as DNA: TGTGCCAGCAGCTTGGGCAGGGGCCTTGCCTACGAGCAGTACTTC.

V is TRBV15 and J is TRBJ2-2, with TRBD1 matching over 11 bases. Germline CDR1 LNHNV, CDR2 YYDKDF (reference sequence). CDR3 length equals 16 residues. V was pared by 2 bases and J by 6 bases, with 5 bases of the junction left unmatched. CDR3 protein: CATSRRTGGGPGELFF. The CDR3 DNA reads TGTGCCACCAGCAGAAGGACAGGGGGCGGCCCCGGGGAGCTGTTTTTT.

CDR3 residues: CASSGGPGQGASGANVLTF. The CDR3 coding sequence is TGTGCCAGCAGTGGGGGACCGGGACAGGGGGCCTCTGGGGCCAACGTCCTGACTTTC. The chain uses TRBV6-1 and TRBJ2-6; 12 bases line up with TRBD1. The CDR3 is made up of 19 amino acids. V dropped 4 bases and J dropped 0; count of bases not matched to a gene: 7. Per germline, CDR1 MNHNS and CDR2 SASEGT.

The CDR3 region is CASSPEAGVRGEQFF. In DNA form, the CDR3 reads TGTGCCAGCTCACCGGAAGCGGGGGTTAGGGGTGAGCAGTTCTTC. The V call is TRBV18, the J call TRBJ2-1; 8 bases are shared with TRBD2. With 3 bases clipped from V and 9 bases from J, the junction kept 10 bases outside the gene matches. The CDR3 is made up of 15 amino acids. The germline gives CDR1 KGHSH, CDR2 LQKENI.

V gene TRBV7-9 combines with J gene TRBJ2-3; 11 bases fit TRBD1. The CDR3 consists of 17 residues. Germline values: CDR1 SEHNR, CDR2 FQNEAQ (reference sequence). V was clipped by 3 bases and J by 2 bases; unmatched bases: 7. Here the CDR3 DNA reads TGTGCCAGCAGCTTCCCAACTGGACAGGGGGCCACAGATACGCAGTATTTT. Its protein is CASSFPTGQGATDTQYF.

In the case of this clone: This CDR3 is also generated by other DNA sequences in the sample. The chain has TRBV7-2 and TRBJ2-5; 7 positions match TRBD2. Unmatched junction bases numbered 3, after V lost 1 base and J lost 4 bases. CDR1 and CDR2 from the germline V gene are SGHTA and FQGNSA. CDR3 length equals 14 residues. The CDR3 bases are TGTGCCAGCAGCTTAGTATCGGGAGGAGAGACCCAGTACTTC. Amino acids: CASSLVSGGETQYF.

The rearrangement uses TRBV5-4 and TRBJ2-4; a weak D match, TRBD1 (6 bases). CDR3 length: 14 amino acids. Deletions cut 2 bases from V and 1 base from J, with 7 bases between. In germline, CDR1 is SGHNT, CDR2 YYREEE (reference sequence). CDR3 in amino acids: CASSLQGAKNIQYF. The DNA for the CDR3 is TGTGCCAGCAGCTTACAGGGTGCCAAAAACATTCAGTACTTC.

This sequence joins TRBV10-3 and TRBJ2-7; 10 nucleotides line up with TRBD1. Germline values: CDR1 ENHRY, CDR2 SYGVKD. V was clipped by 10 bases and J by 5 bases; unmatched bases: 5. This CDR3 spans 12 amino acids. The CDR3 bases are TGTGCCACGCGACAGGGGGCCAACGAGCAGTACTTC. As protein: CATRQGANEQYF.

The rearrangement links TRBV7-2 to TRBJ2-3, with D unclear. From germline, CDR1 is SGHTA and CDR2 FQGNSA. Trimming pared 6 bases from V and 5 bases from J, leaving 12 bases between. The CDR3 loop spans 13 amino acids. CDR3 bases: TGTGCCAGCAGACTGGCAACAGTAGATACGCAGTATTTT. Amino acid sequence: CASRLATVDTQYF. Supplemented by reference TRBV7-2 and TRBJ2-3, the full variable domain reads GAGVSQSPSNKVTEKGKDVELRCDPISGHTALYWYRQSLGQGLEFLIYFQGNSAPDKSGLPSDRFSAERTGGSVSTLTIQRTQQEDSAVYLCASRLATVDTQYFGPGTRLTVL.

This chain joins TRBV7-2 and TRBJ2-1, with D uncertain. The CDR3 consists of 14 residues. Per the germline V gene, CDR1 is SGHTA and CDR2 is FQGNSA. The V end lost 1 base, the J end lost 7 bases, and 11 bases lay between the germline ends. The CDR3 loop is CASSLGGYGNEQFF. CDR3 nucleotides: TGTGCCAGCAGCTTAGGTGGCTACGGGAATGAGCAGTTCTTC.

The V call is TRBV5-1, the J call TRBJ2-3; 7 positions agree with TRBD2. Germline CDR1 reads SGHRS; CDR2 reads YFSETQ. This CDR3 has 14 residues. V dropped 2 bases and J dropped 4; count of bases not matched to a gene: 4. DNA of the CDR3: TGCGCCAGCAGCTTTAACCGGGGGGCAGATACGCAGTATTTT. As protein: CASSFNRGADTQYF.

CDR3 sequence reads: CASSPEGRGRSTGELFF. The DNA of the CDR3 is TGTGCCAGCTCACCGGAAGGCAGGGGGCGCAGCACCGGGGAGCTGTTTTTT. This chain connects TRBV18 to TRBJ2-2, with 8 nucleotides matching TRBD1. The ends lost 3 bases at V and 4 bases at J; junction bases unmatched: 10. Germline V gene lookup returns CDR1 KGHSH and CDR2 LQKENI. The CDR3 contains 17 residues.

Turning to this clone: The identical CDR3 is also encoded by other nucleotide sequences in the sample. V gene TRBV7-2 combines with J gene TRBJ1-2; D ambiguous. In germline, CDR1 is SGHTA, CDR2 FQGNSA. V was trimmed by 1 base and J by 4 bases, leaving 10 bases between them. The CDR3 loop spans 14 amino acids. Here the CDR3 reads CASSLGQTLYGYTF. The CDR3 DNA sequence: TGTGCCAGCAGCTTAGGGCAAACCCTCTATGGCTACACCTTC.

The chain employs TRBV27 and TRBJ2-1; TRBD2 aligns across 14 bases. The CDR3 loop spans 21 amino acids. Germline CDR1 reads MNHEY; CDR2 reads SMNVEV (reference sequence). V was pared by 2 bases and J by 0 bases, with 12 bases of the junction left unmatched. CDR3 loop: CASSLIGGVGTSGSSYNEQFF. The CDR3, as DNA: TGTGCCAGCAGTTTAATCGGAGGGGTTGGGACTAGCGGGAGCTCCTACAATGAGCAGTTCTTC.

This clone was seen more than once but under ten times. This rearrangement joins TRBV2 to TRBJ1-1, with D unclear. Trimming removed 2 bases from V and 1 base from J, with 11 bases in between. The CDR3 is made up of 15 amino acids. The germline gives CDR1 SNHLY, CDR2 FYNNEI. Here the CDR3 DNA reads TGTGCCAGCAGTGAACCGCCGGAGCCGAACACTGAAGCTTTCTTT. Amino acids: CASSEPPEPNTEAFF.

The chain has TRBV27 and TRBJ1-1; D is possibly TRBD1 (5 bases). The CDR3 runs 13 residues. CDR1 is MNHEY, CDR2 SMNVEV, per germline (reference sequence). Trimming removed 1 base at V and 4 bases at J, with 7 bases between. For the CDR3, the DNA is TGTGCCAGCAGTTTATGGGGCGCCACTGAAGCTTTCTTT. This encodes CASSLWGATEAFF.